The 28 T cell receptor beta chains listed next were all sequenced from one sample in a study of T cell responses to AZD1222 COVID-19 vaccine. Sequenced by immunoSEQ multiplex PCR; TCRdb stores in-frame clones only, minus some. The table shows approximately 150,000 clones, with roughly 90% occurring only once. The sample was peripheral blood, taken 28 days after the second AZD1222 dose. Receptors were obtained from an adult who received the AZD1222 COVID-19 vaccine.

V gene TRBV6-2 or TRBV6-3 combines with J gene TRBJ1-5; 7 nucleotides agree with TRBD1. In germline, CDR1 is MNHEY, CDR2 SVGEGT. V lost 0 bases to trimming and J lost 4 bases; unmatched junction nucleotides: 6. The CDR3 loop spans 16 amino acids. CDR3 residues: CASSYSIVRGNQPQHF. As DNA, the CDR3 is TGTGCCAGCAGTTACTCGATAGTCAGGGGGAATCAGCCCCAGCATTTT.

The genes are TRBV6-5 and TRBJ2-1, with D possibly matching TRBD1 (6 bases). Trimming removed 0 bases from V and 3 bases from J, with 12 bases in between. CDR1 is MNHEY, CDR2 SVGAGI, per germline. This CDR3 has 16 residues. The CDR3: CASSYSRGVSYNEQFF. CDR3 DNA: TGTGCCAGCAGTTACTCCAGGGGTGTGAGCTACAATGAGCAGTTCTTC.

This clone was counted only a few times. This CDR3 is also generated by other DNA sequences in the sample. J is TRBJ1-1 and V is TRBV14, with 7 bases identical to TRBD1. This CDR3 has 15 residues. Germline trimming cut 1 base from V and 4 bases from J; bases unmatched to any gene: 6. Germline V CDR1 and CDR2: SGHDN, FVKESK. DNA for the CDR3: TGTGCCAGCAGCCAAGTCGCAGGGGGATCCACTGAAGCTTTCTTT. Its protein product is CASSQVAGGSTEAFF.

The chain recombines TRBV24-1 with TRBJ2-5; D is unclear. Germline-derived CDR1 and CDR2 are KGHDR and SFDVKD. V was cut by 3 bases and J by 0 bases, with 7 bases left in between. The length of the CDR3 is 14 residues. CDR3 nucleotide sequence: TGTGCCACCAGTGATCGGACGGACCAAGAGACCCAGTACTTC. Amino acids: CATSDRTDQETQYF.

The CDR3 nucleotides are TGTGCCAGCAGCTACCGGGCCCTTAACCCCCACGAGCAGTACTTC. Encoded protein: CASSYRALNPHEQYF. The chain joins TRBV7-2 to TRBJ2-7; no reliable D call. The CDR3 is 15 residues long. Germline V gives CDR1 SGHTA, CDR2 FQGNSA. Trimming removed 4 bases at V and 5 bases at J, with 18 bases between.

There are a few counts of this clone. V is TRBV5-6 and J is TRBJ1-2; 7 bases agree with TRBD1. The junction had 5 bases not matched to a gene; V was cut back by 3 bases and J by 3 bases. The CDR3 contains 14 residues. The germline V gene has CDR1 SGHDT and CDR2 YYEEEE. CDR3 in amino acids: CASSSRQGDYGYTF. The CDR3 DNA reads TGTGCCAGCAGCTCCCGACAGGGTGACTATGGCTACACCTTC.

V and J are TRBV29-1 and TRBJ2-2; 9 bases are a match to TRBD2. This CDR3 region has 14 residues. With 7 bases clipped from V and 1 base from J, the junction kept 4 bases outside the gene matches. The germline V gene encodes CDR1 SQVTM and CDR2 ANQGSEA. CDR3 in DNA: TGCAGCGCCTTAGCGGGAGTGAACACCGGGGAGCTGTTTTTT. Residues: CSALAGVNTGELFF.

The chain uses TRBV7-6 and TRBJ1-3; TRBD1 matches 10 bases. The J segment lost 2 bases and the V segment lost 5 bases, leaving 6 bases of the junction unmatched. The CDR3 totals 16 residues. Germline V lookup: CDR1 SGHVS, CDR2 FNYEAQ. CDR3 in DNA: TGTGCCAGCAGCCCCGGACAGGGGGTCCCTGGAAACACCATATATTTT. This gives the protein CASSPGQGVPGNTIYF.

The CDR3 DNA reads TGTGCCAGTAGTATTTTACAGGGACAAGAGACCCAGTACTTC. Amino acid sequence: CASSILQGQETQYF. The rearrangement links TRBV19 to TRBJ2-5; possible D gene TRBD1, 6 bases. V was clipped by 3 bases and J by 2 bases, with 10 bases between them. The CDR3 has 14 residues. Germline V lookup: CDR1 LNHDA, CDR2 SQIVND (reference sequence).

CDR3 DNA: TGTGCCAGCAGCTTGGGTCGACAGCCTCCTCACCAAGAGACCCAGTACTTC. Translating gives CASSLGRQPPHQETQYF. The genes are TRBV11-2 and TRBJ2-5; a weak D match, TRBD1 (5 bases). Deletions cut 3 bases from V and 0 bases from J, with 17 bases between. This CDR3 has 17 residues. CDR1 and CDR2 from the germline V gene are SGHAT and FQNNGV.

The chain carries TRBV5-1 and TRBJ2-1; a possible D gene is TRBD2 (5 bases). Trimming left V 5 bases short and J 0 bases short, with 15 bases between. The germline V gene encodes CDR1 SGHRS and CDR2 YFSETQ. The CDR3 loop spans 16 amino acids. This CDR3 is CASSLRTSYSYNEQFF. CDR3 in DNA: TGCGCCAGCAGTTTGAGGACTTCGTACTCCTACAATGAGCAGTTCTTC.

The rearrangement joins TRBV9 to TRBJ1-1; 10 bases match TRBD1. There are 14 residues in the CDR3. CDR1 and CDR2 from the germline V gene are SGDLS and YYNGEE. After removal of 0 bases from V and 6 bases from J, the junction contained 2 bases not matched to a gene. CDR3 DNA: TGTGCCAGCAGCGTAGGGGACAGGGGAGCTGAAGCTTTCTTT. It encodes CASSVGDRGAEAFF.

This clone came up once. The J gene is TRBJ2-1, the V gene TRBV29-1, with D hard to call. The germline CDR1 and CDR2 sequences are SQVTM and ANQGSEA. The V end lost 6 bases, the J end lost 3 bases, and 9 bases lay between the germline ends. The CDR3 loop spans 12 amino acids. As DNA, the CDR3 is TGCAGCGTGCCGGGCTACTACAATGAGCAGTTCTTC. Its protein is CSVPGYYNEQFF.

The CDR3 sequence: CASSYSKGIRYEQYF. CDR3 nucleotides: TGTGCCAGCAGTTACTCGAAAGGGATCCGCTACGAGCAGTACTTC. The chain uses TRBV6-2 or TRBV6-3 and TRBJ2-7, with D unresolved. Per the germline V gene, CDR1 is MNHEY and CDR2 is SVGEGT. V lost 0 bases and J 3 bases, leaving 12 bases between the germline ends. This CDR3 has 15 amino acids.

V usage is TRBV3-1 (or the pseudogene TRBV3-2) and J usage is TRBJ1-4; 11 bases are a match to TRBD1. Losses at the gene ends were 4 bases for V and 10 bases for J; bases not matched to a gene: 5. CDR3 size: 14 residues. Germline CDR1 LGHDT, CDR2 YNNKEL (reference sequence). The CDR3 spells CASSLPGQGGKLFF. DNA of the CDR3: TGTGCCAGCAGCCTACCGGGACAGGGGGGAAAACTGTTTTTT.

The chain has TRBV30 and TRBJ2-3, with D hard to call. Germline CDR1 GTSNPN, CDR2 SVGIG (reference sequence). The CDR3 sequence is 13 residues long. Trimming took off 3 bases at V and 4 bases at J, with 11 bases between the two ends. In nucleotides, the CDR3 is TGTGCCTGGAGCTTAGGATGGTCAGATACGCAGTATTTT. As protein: CAWSLGWSDTQYF.

The chain recombines TRBV5-4 with TRBJ2-5; TRBD1 or TRBD2 may be the D gene (5 bases each). Germline lookup yields CDR1 SGHNT and CDR2 YYREEE (reference sequence). CDR3 length equals 16 residues. Trimming removed 3 bases from V and 2 bases from J, with 17 bases in between. CDR3 loop: CASSSRGPVAQETQYF. In nucleotides, the CDR3 is TGTGCCAGCAGCTCGAGGGGCCCTGTAGCGCAAGAGACCCAGTACTTC.

This sequence joins TRBV7-9 and TRBJ1-2; 7 bases are a match to TRBD1. V dropped 0 bases and J dropped 10; count of bases not matched to a gene: 5. Germline V gene data show CDR1 as SEHNR and CDR2 as FQNEAQ (reference sequence). This CDR3 spans 13 amino acids. DNA of the CDR3: TGTGCCAGCAGCTTAGCAGGGGGCTCGGACTACACCTTC. Its protein product is CASSLAGGSDYTF.

The J gene is TRBJ1-4, the V gene TRBV7-3, with TRBD1 as a possible D gene (6 bases). V was pared by 5 bases and J by 4 bases, with 14 bases between. Per the germline V gene, CDR1 is SGHTA and CDR2 is FQGTGA. This CDR3 spans 15 amino acids. The DNA of the CDR3 is TGTGCCAGCAGCCTCAGGGGCGGGGTTAATGAAAAACTGTTTTTT. Amino acid sequence: CASSLRGGVNEKLFF.

The rearrangement joins TRBV12-3 or TRBV12-4 to TRBJ2-1, with D possibly being TRBD1 (6 bases). This CDR3 has 11 amino acids. The V end was cut by 2 bases, the J end by 14 bases, with 10 bases between. CDR3 sequence (DNA): TGTGCCAGCAGTTTATGGGGGCATGAGTTCTTC. This codes for CASSLWGHEFF.

CDR3 amino acids: CASSQGTGLNQPQHF. As DNA, the CDR3 is TGCGCCAGCAGCCAGGGGACAGGCCTAAATCAGCCCCAGCATTTT. The chain joins TRBV4-3 to TRBJ1-5; 8 bases line up with TRBD1. The germline gives CDR1 LGHNA, CDR2 YSLEER. The CDR3 loop spans 15 amino acids. With 3 bases clipped from V and 4 bases from J, the junction kept 5 bases outside the gene matches.

The chain recombines TRBV24-1 with TRBJ1-5, with 7 bases that match TRBD1. Germline V gene lookup returns CDR1 KGHDR and CDR2 SFDVKD. CDR3 length: 14 amino acids. Trimming cost V 4 bases and J 7 bases; bases outside gene matches: 6. CDR3 coding DNA: TGTGCCACCAGTGACGCACAGGGGTCGCAGCCCCAGCATTTT. Amino acid sequence: CATSDAQGSQPQHF.

V is TRBV18 and J is TRBJ2-1; TRBD2 matches at 14 bases. V shed 0 bases and J 9 bases; nucleotides not matched to a gene: 7. The CDR3 has 17 amino acids. In germline, CDR1 is KGHSH, CDR2 LQKENI. The CDR3, as DNA: TGTGCCAGCTCACCACCTAAGGGACTAGCGGGAGCCCGTGAGCAGTTCTTC. This sequence encodes CASSPPKGLAGAREQFF.

The chain employs TRBV5-1 and TRBJ2-3; D might be TRBD1 (6 bases). Germline-derived CDR1 and CDR2 are SGHRS and YFSETQ. The CDR3 consists of 19 residues. Trimming shortened V by 2 bases and J by 1 base, and 23 bases separated the two germline ends. For the CDR3, the DNA is TGCGCCAGCAGCTTTCGATTGGGGGCTTCGCCCCCCCGCACAGATACGCAGTATTTT. Translated, it gives CASSFRLGASPPRTDTQYF. Variable domain in full (rest from reference TRBV5-1 and TRBJ2-3): KAGVTQTPRYLIKTRGQQVTLSCSPISGHRSVSWYQQTPGQGLQFLFEYFSETQRNKGNFPGRFSGRQFSNSRSEMNVSTLELGDSALYLCASSFRLGASPPRTDTQYFGPGTRLTVL.

The CDR3 loop reads CASSPGTGGSNEQFF. DNA for the CDR3: TGTGCCAGCAGCCCCGGGACAGGGGGGTCCAATGAGCAGTTCTTC. The chain joins TRBV7-3 to TRBJ2-1; 11 nucleotides agree with TRBD1. The CDR3 runs to 15 residues. Looked up from germline, CDR1 is SGHTA and CDR2 is FQGTGA. J lost 6 bases, V lost 5 bases, and 6 bases had no gene match.

The rearrangement uses TRBV4-2 and TRBJ2-5; 7 bases are a match to TRBD2. The V segment lost 5 bases and the J segment 7 bases; nucleotides outside the gene matches: 19. The CDR3 covers 17 residues. Germline V lookup: CDR1 LGHNA, CDR2 YNFKEQ. DNA for the CDR3: TGTGCCAGCAGCAAAAATTCGGGCGCGGGAGAAGATGTGACCCAGTACTTC. As protein: CASSKNSGAGEDVTQYF.

This rearrangement joins TRBV2 to TRBJ2-7, with a tentative D call TRBD2 (6 bases). Germline loops: CDR1 SNHLY, CDR2 FYNNEI. The CDR3 is 15 amino acids. Trimming removed 6 bases at V and 0 bases at J, with 15 bases between. The CDR3 region is CASRLGLSSSYEQYF. The DNA of the CDR3 is TGTGCCAGCAGACTGGGACTTTCGAGCTCCTACGAGCAGTACTTC.

The chain couples TRBV6-6 to TRBJ1-1; no firm D call. The CDR3 is 14 amino acids. Germline assignment: CDR1 MNHNY and CDR2 SVGAGI (reference sequence). V gave up 0 bases and J gave up 6 bases, with 11 bases separating them. The CDR3 DNA reads as TGTGCCAGCAGTTACTCAGACTTGGGCGCTGAAGCTTTCTTT. Protein product: CASSYSDLGAEAFF.